The 17 T cell receptor beta chains given below trace back to one sample, sequenced in a study of T cell responses to AZD1222 COVID-19 vaccine. Clones were sequenced by immunoSEQ multiplex PCR, and TCRdb holds only the in-frame ones, with some missing. The sample lists around 200,000 clones, approximately 91% seen once, with 0.99% in the top ten. The source material was peripheral blood, sampled on day 0 of AZD1222 vaccination. The receptors were gathered from an adult in good health.

The chain carries TRBV29-1 and TRBJ1-2; TRBD1 agrees at 9 bases. Trimming removed 8 bases from V and 5 bases from J; junction bases left unmatched: 9. The CDR3 extends over 13 amino acids. The germline CDR1 and CDR2 sequences are SQVTM and ANQGSEA. In DNA, the CDR3 is TGCAGCTGCTGGACAGGGGATTATTATGGCTACACCTTC. Residues: CSCWTGDYYGYTF.

The sample holds one count of this clone. V and J are TRBV6-2 or TRBV6-3 and TRBJ1-5, with 9 positions matching TRBD1. Germline CDR1 reads MNHEY; CDR2 reads SVGEGT. V was clipped by 8 bases and J by 4 bases; unmatched bases: 9. This CDR3 contains 15 residues. Here the CDR3 reads CASRLRGTGNQPQHF. In DNA form, the CDR3 reads TGTGCCAGCCGCCTTAGAGGGACAGGGAATCAGCCCCAGCATTTT.

V and J are TRBV19 and TRBJ2-1, with D possibly TRBD2 on 6 matching bases. The germline V gene encodes CDR1 LNHDA and CDR2 SQIVND (reference sequence). Trimming left V 5 bases short and J 0 bases short, with 11 bases between. The CDR3 is 15 residues long. The DNA for the CDR3 is TGTGCCAGTAGTCCCTGGGGAGGCTCCTACAATGAGCAGTTCTTC. This translates into CASSPWGGSYNEQFF.

The chain is built from TRBV5-1 and TRBJ2-2; 9 nucleotides agree with TRBD2. V gave up 0 bases and J gave up 5 bases; unmatched junction bases: 5. CDR3 length: 16 residues. The V gene's germline CDR1 is SGHRS and CDR2 YFSETQ. The CDR3 DNA follows: TGCGCCAGCAGCTTGGATGCTAGCGGGATAACCGGGGAGCTGTTTTTT. It yields the protein CASSLDASGITGELFF.

The genes are TRBV28 and TRBJ1-4, with 7 nucleotides matching TRBD1. This CDR3 is 15 amino acids long. From germline, CDR1 is MDHEN and CDR2 SYDVKM. V lost 5 bases to trimming and J lost 8 bases; unmatched junction nucleotides: 11. Here the CDR3 reads CASSIPRDRKEKLFF. The CDR3 DNA reads TGTGCCAGCAGTATCCCCCGGGACAGAAAAGAAAAACTGTTTTTT.

This chain connects TRBV6-5 to TRBJ2-7; D uncertain. Germline V lookup: CDR1 MNHEY, CDR2 SVGAGI. Trimming took 0 bases from V and 0 from J, leaving 9 bases between them. CDR3 length: 15 residues. Here the CDR3 reads CASSYSFDVSYEQYF. CDR3 sequence (DNA): TGTGCCAGCAGTTACTCTTTTGACGTCTCCTACGAGCAGTACTTC.

V usage is TRBV6-2 or TRBV6-3 and J usage is TRBJ1-2, with D possibly being TRBD1 (6 bases). Trimming stripped 6 bases from V and 4 bases from J, with 27 bases between. The CDR3 runs 18 residues. CDR1 and CDR2 (germline): MNHEY, SVGEGT. CDR3 in DNA: TGTGCCAGCAGCCAAACCAAGACAGGACCACCGATGGGCTATGGCTACACCTTC. Protein: CASSQTKTGPPMGYGYTF.

V usage is TRBV28 and J usage is TRBJ2-5; 7 bases match TRBD1. CDR1 is MDHEN and CDR2 is SYDVKM in the germline V gene. V dropped 2 bases and J dropped 4; count of bases not matched to a gene: 7. This CDR3 has 15 residues. For the CDR3, the DNA is TGTGCCAGCAGTTTACCCACAGGGGCGGGAGAGACCCAGTACTTC. Encoded protein: CASSLPTGAGETQYF.

This clone was detected a few times. CDR3 loop: CASSLSNNQPQHF. The CDR3 coding sequence is TGTGCCAGCAGCTTATCCAACAATCAGCCCCAGCATTTT. The chain joins TRBV7-3 to TRBJ1-5; D gene uncertain. This CDR3 has 13 residues. Germline CDR1 reads SGHTA; CDR2 reads FQGTGA. The V and J ends lost 2 bases and 3 bases respectively, with 5 bases between them.

The chain links TRBV9 to TRBJ2-1; TRBD2 aligns across 16 bases. Germline lookup yields CDR1 SGDLS and CDR2 YYNGEE. V lost 0 bases to trimming and J lost 0 bases; unmatched junction nucleotides: 12. The CDR3 is made up of 22 amino acids. The CDR3 loop is CASSVVVGVGTSGRVSYNEQFF. CDR3 coding DNA: TGTGCCAGCAGCGTAGTAGTCGGGGTCGGGACTAGCGGGAGGGTCTCCTACAATGAGCAGTTCTTC.

The chain employs TRBV11-1 and TRBJ2-5; D possibly corresponds to TRBD2 (5 bases). Germline V gene sequence: CDR1 SGHAT, CDR2 FQDESV (reference sequence). This CDR3 contains 15 residues. V was shortened by 6 bases and J by 3 bases, with 17 bases between the two germline ends. This CDR3 is CASSPKRLIKETQYF. CDR3 DNA sequence: TGTGCCAGCAGTCCGAAGCGGTTAATCAAAGAGACCCAGTACTTC.

The rearrangement uses TRBV28 and TRBJ2-1; 12 bases match TRBD2. The CDR3 length is 17 residues. Germline V gives CDR1 MDHEN, CDR2 SYDVKM. With 2 bases clipped from V and 2 bases from J, the junction kept 4 bases outside the gene matches. CDR3 sequence (DNA): TGTGCCAGCAGTTTACCCCCTAGCGGGAGGGCCTACAATGAGCAGTTCTTC. It translates to CASSLPPSGRAYNEQFF. Filled out from reference TRBV28 and TRBJ2-1, the complete variable domain reads DVKVTQSSRYLVKRTGEKVFLECVQDMDHENMFWYRQDPGLGLRLIYFSYDVKMKEKGDIPEGYSVSREKKERFSLILESASTNQTSMYLCASSLPPSGRAYNEQFFGPGTRLTVL.

This sequence joins TRBV28 and TRBJ1-5; D gene unclear. This CDR3 comprises 15 residues. V was clipped by 11 bases and J by 4 bases, with 21 bases between them. Germline V gene lookup returns CDR1 MDHEN and CDR2 SYDVKM. The CDR3 loop reads CAGTRAPGRNQPQHF. CDR3 in DNA: TGTGCCGGTACACGGGCTCCTGGACGGAATCAGCCCCAGCATTTT.

This clone was counted a single time. The chain is built from TRBV19 and TRBJ1-4; possibly TRBD1 for D (5 bases). The CDR3 extends over 13 amino acids. Per germline, CDR1 LNHDA and CDR2 SQIVND (reference sequence). The germline V and J ends were trimmed by 8 bases and 13 bases, with 20 bases remaining between them. The CDR3 nucleotides read TGTGCCAGTCAGGGACGGCGCCAAAGTAGACTGTTTTTT. It yields the protein CASQGRRQSRLFF.

This chain connects TRBV7-9 to TRBJ1-1; the D is unclear. The V gene lost 4 bases and the J gene lost 2 bases, with 11 bases spanning the gap. The CDR3 spans 14 residues. Germline V gives CDR1 SEHNR, CDR2 FQNEAQ (reference sequence). The chain's CDR3 is CASSSPGRNTEAFF. The DNA of the CDR3 is TGTGCCAGCAGCTCCCCTGGTAGAAACACTGAAGCTTTCTTT. Complete variable domain (other parts from reference TRBV7-9 and TRBJ1-1): DTGVSQNPRHKITKRGQNVTFRCDPISEHNRLYWYRQTLGQGPEFLTYFQNEAQLEKSRLLSDRFSAERPKGSFSTLEIQRTEQGDSAMYLCASSSPGRNTEAFFGQGTRLTVV.

The chain joins TRBV4-1 to TRBJ2-3, with 15 bases matching TRBD2. The V and J ends lost 5 bases and 5 bases, in that order; junction bases with no gene match: 8. The CDR3 totals 17 residues. Germline CDR1 and CDR2: MGHRA and YSYEKL. The DNA for the CDR3 is TGCGCCAGCAGCTACCGGACTAGCGGGGGGGCAGTAGATACGCAGTATTTT. This sequence encodes CASSYRTSGGAVDTQYF.

The V gene is TRBV4-1, the J gene TRBJ1-6; D may be TRBD1 (5 bases). V was clipped by 0 bases and J by 6 bases, with 12 bases between them. This CDR3 is built from 16 residues. Germline CDR1 reads MGHRA; CDR2 reads YSYEKL. The CDR3 sequence is CASSQEVAGRNSPLHF. As DNA, the CDR3 is TGCGCCAGCAGCCAAGAAGTGGCAGGGCGTAATTCACCCCTCCACTTT.